The 3 T cell receptor beta chains below were found in one sample sequenced in a study of beta chain features in type 1 diabetes. Study results and limitations: TCRB CDR3s from Type 1 diabetes patients were moderately but significantly shorter in all four CD4+ subsets.

These receptors lack a known antigen. As every portion of the isolated RNA was reverse transcribed, the sequencing read expressed TCRB transcripts. Sequenced by immunoSEQ multiplex PCR; TCRdb stores in-frame clones only, minus some. The table lists more than 300,000 clones, 9.6% of them singletons. The source material was central memory CD4+ T cells from blood. These receptors were collected from a young man with type 1 diabetes.

The CDR3 DNA follows: TGTGCCAGCAGTTACCCCCCGGGCGAGCAGTACTTC. Translating gives CASSYPPGEQYF. This sequence joins TRBV6-5 and TRBJ2-7; D uncertain. V shed 2 bases and J shed 6 bases, with 8 bases lying between them. The CDR3 sequence is 12 residues long. CDR1 and CDR2 from the germline V gene are MNHEY and SVGAGI.

This clone was observed a handful of times. The genes are TRBV29-1 and TRBJ2-3; D remains ambiguous. V lost 4 bases and J 3 bases, leaving 14 bases between the germline ends. The CDR3 runs 14 residues. Germline CDR1 is SQVTM and CDR2 is ANQGSEA. In nucleotides, the CDR3 is TGCAGCGTTGGGGCTCTTAGTGGAACAGATACGCAGTATTTT. Translating gives CSVGALSGTDTQYF.

This clone was seen a few times. This chain uses TRBV7-3 with TRBJ2-2; 7 bases are a match to TRBD1. This CDR3 comprises 15 residues. V shed 5 bases, J shed 1 base, and the junction held 4 bases outside the gene matches. Germline values: CDR1 SGHTA, CDR2 FQGTGA. The chain's CDR3 is CASSPAGGNTGELFF. The DNA of the CDR3 is TGTGCCAGCAGCCCGGCAGGGGGGAACACCGGGGAGCTGTTTTTT.